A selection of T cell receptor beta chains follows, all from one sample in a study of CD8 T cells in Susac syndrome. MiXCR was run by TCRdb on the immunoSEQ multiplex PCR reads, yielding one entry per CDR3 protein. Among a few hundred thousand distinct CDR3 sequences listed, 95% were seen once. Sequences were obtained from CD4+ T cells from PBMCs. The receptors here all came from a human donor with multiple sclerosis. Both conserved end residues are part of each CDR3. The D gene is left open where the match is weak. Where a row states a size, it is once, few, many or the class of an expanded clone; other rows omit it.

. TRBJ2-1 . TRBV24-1 CATSDPNAGTETYNEQFF TGTGCCACCAGTGATCCGAACGCCGGGACGGAGACCTACAATGAGCAGTTCTTC
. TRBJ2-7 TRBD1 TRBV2 CASSAMTGALSYEQYF TGTGCCAGCAGTGCTATGACAGGGGCCCTCTCCTACGAGCAGTACTTC
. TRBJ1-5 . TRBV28 CASQVYGLPQHF TGTGCCAGTCAGGTGTACGGACTGCCCCAGCATTTT
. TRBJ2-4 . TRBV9 CASSVEAGLAKNIQYF TGTGCCAGCAGCGTAGAAGCCGGACTAGCCAAAAACATTCAGTACTTC
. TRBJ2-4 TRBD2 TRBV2 CASNIPGGKNIQYF TGTGCCAGCAACATTCCGGGGGGCAAAAACATTCAGTACTTC
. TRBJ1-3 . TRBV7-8 CASSLAHGRISGNTIYF TGTGCCAGCAGCTTAGCCCATGGACGAATCTCTGGAAACACCATATATTTT
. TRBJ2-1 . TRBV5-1 CASSAAETYNEQFF TGCGCCAGCAGTGCGGCGGAGACCTACAATGAGCAGTTCTTC
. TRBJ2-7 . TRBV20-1 CSAYQADEQYF TGCAGTGCTTACCAAGCGGACGAGCAGTACTTC
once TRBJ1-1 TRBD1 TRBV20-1 CSARRTGGGTEAFF TGCAGTGCTAGACGGACAGGGGGGGGAACTGAAGCTTTCTTT
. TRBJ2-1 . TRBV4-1 CASSQAGEPYNEQFF TGCGCCAGCAGCCAAGCGGGGGAGCCTTACAATGAGCAGTTCTTC
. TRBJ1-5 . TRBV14 CASSQLQGQPQHF TGTGCCAGCAGCCAACTACAGGGTCAGCCCCAGCATTTT
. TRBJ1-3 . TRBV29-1 CSARTPRSGNTIYF TGCAGCGCAAGGACTCCTCGCTCTGGAAACACCATATATTTT
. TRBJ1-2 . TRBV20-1 CSAGSYGYTF TGCAGTGCAGGGAGCTATGGCTACACCTTC